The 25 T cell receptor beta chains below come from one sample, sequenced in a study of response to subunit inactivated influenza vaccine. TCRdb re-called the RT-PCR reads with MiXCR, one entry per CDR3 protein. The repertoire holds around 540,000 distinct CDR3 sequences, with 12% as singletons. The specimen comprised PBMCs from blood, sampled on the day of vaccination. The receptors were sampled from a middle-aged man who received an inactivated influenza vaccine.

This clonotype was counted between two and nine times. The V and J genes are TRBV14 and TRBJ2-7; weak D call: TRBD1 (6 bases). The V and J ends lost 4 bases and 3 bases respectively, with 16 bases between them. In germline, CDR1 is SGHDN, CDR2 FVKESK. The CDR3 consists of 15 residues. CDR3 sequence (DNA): TGTGCCAGCAGCCCAATTACACAGGGTTACTACGAGCAGTACTTC. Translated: CASSPITQGYYEQYF.

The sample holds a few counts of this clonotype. In DNA, the CDR3 is TGCAGTGCTAGAATTCCGGGACAGGGATCCCTCGAGCAGTACTTC. It codes for CSARIPGQGSLEQYF. The V gene is TRBV20-1, the J gene TRBJ2-7, with 9 positions matching TRBD1. Germline trimming cut 2 bases from V and 6 bases from J; bases unmatched to any gene: 11. The CDR3 sequence is 15 residues long. Germline-derived CDR1 and CDR2 are DFQATT and SNEGSKA (reference sequence).

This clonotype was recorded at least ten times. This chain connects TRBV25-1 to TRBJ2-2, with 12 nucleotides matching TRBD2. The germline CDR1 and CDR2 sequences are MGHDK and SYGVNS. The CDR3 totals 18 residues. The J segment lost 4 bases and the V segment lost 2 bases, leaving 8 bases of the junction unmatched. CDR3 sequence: CASSERTSGVLGTGELFF. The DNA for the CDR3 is TGTGCCAGCAGTGAAAGGACTAGCGGGGTCCTGGGCACCGGGGAGCTGTTTTTT.

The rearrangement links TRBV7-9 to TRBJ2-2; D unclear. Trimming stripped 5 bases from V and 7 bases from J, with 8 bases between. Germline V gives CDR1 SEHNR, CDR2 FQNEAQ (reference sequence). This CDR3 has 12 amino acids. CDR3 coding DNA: TGTGCCAGCAGCAACAAGGTCGGGGAGCTGTTTTTT. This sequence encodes CASSNKVGELFF.

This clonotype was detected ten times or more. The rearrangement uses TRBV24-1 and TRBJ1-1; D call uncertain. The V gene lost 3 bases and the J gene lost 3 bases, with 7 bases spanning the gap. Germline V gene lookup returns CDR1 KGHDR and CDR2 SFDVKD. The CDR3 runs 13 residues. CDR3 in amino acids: CATSDPEDTEAFF. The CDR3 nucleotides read TGTGCCACCAGTGATCCCGAGGACACTGAAGCTTTCTTT.

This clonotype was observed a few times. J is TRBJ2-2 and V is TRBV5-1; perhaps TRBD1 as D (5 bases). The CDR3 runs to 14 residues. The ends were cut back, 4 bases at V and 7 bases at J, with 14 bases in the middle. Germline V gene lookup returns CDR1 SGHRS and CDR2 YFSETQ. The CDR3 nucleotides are TGCGCCAGCAGCCCCGAGGCAGGGTTCGGGGAGCTGTTTTTT. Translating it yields CASSPEAGFGELFF.

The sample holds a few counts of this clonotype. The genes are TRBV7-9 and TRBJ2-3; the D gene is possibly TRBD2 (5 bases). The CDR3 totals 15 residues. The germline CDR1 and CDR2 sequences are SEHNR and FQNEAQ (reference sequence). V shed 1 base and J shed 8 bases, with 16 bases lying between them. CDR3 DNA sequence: TGTGCCAGCAGCTTAGGCCTTCCCCCACGGGGTACGCAGTATTTT. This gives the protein CASSLGLPPRGTQYF.

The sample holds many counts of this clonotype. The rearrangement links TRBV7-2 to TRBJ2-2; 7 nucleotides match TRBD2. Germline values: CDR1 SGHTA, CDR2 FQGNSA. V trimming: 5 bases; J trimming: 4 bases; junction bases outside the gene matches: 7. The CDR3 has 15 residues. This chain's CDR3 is CASSPGLIGTGELFF. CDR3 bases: TGTGCCAGCAGCCCGGGACTAATCGGCACCGGGGAGCTGTTTTTT.

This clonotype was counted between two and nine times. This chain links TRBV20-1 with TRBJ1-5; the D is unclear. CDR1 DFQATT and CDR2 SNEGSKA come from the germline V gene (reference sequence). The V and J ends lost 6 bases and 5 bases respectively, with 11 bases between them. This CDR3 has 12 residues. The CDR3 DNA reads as TGCAGTGCCGTGAGCGGGGATCAGCCCCAGCATTTT. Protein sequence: CSAVSGDQPQHF.

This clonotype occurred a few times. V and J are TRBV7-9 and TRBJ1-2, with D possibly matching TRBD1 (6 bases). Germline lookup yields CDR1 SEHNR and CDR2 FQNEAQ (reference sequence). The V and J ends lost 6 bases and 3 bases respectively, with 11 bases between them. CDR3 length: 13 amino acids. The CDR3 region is CASSRGQDYGYTF. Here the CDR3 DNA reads TGTGCCAGCAGTAGGGGACAAGACTATGGCTACACCTTC.

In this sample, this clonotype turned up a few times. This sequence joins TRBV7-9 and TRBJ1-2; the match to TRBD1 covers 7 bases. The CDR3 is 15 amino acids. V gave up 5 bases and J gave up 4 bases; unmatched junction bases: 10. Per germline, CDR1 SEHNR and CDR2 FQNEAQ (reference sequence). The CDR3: CASSDRDSPLYGYTF. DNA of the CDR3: TGTGCCAGCAGCGACCGGGACAGTCCCCTCTATGGCTACACCTTC.

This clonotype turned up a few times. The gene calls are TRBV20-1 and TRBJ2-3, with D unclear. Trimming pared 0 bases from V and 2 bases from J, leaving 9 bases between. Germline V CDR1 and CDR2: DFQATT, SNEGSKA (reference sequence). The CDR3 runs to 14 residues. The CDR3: CSARDLGYTDTQYF. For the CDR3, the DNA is TGCAGTGCTAGAGATCTAGGGTACACAGATACGCAGTATTTT.

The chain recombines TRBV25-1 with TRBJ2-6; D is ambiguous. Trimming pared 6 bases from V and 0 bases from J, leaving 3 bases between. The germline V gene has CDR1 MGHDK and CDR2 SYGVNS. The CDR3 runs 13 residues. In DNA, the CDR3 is TGTGCCAGCAGAATCTCTGGGGCCAACGTCCTGACTTTC. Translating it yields CASRISGANVLTF.

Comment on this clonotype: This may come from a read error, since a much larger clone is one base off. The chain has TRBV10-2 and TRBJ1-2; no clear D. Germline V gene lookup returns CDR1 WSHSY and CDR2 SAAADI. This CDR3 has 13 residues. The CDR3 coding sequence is TGCACCAGCAGTGAAGGGAATAACTATGGCTACACCTTC. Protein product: CTSSEGNNYGYTF.

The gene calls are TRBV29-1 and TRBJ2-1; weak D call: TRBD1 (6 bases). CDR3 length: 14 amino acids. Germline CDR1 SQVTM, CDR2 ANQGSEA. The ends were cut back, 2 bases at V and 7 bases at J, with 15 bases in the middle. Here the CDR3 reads CSVEQDSLGNEQFF. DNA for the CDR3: TGCAGCGTTGAACAGGACAGCCTGGGGAATGAGCAGTTCTTC.

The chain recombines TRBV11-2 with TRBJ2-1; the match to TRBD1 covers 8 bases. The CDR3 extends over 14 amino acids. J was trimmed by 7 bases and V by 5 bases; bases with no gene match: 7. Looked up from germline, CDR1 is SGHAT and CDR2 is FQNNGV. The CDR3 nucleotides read TGTGCCAGCAGCCCGGACAGGGTTGGGAATGAGCAGTTCTTC. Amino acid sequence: CASSPDRVGNEQFF.

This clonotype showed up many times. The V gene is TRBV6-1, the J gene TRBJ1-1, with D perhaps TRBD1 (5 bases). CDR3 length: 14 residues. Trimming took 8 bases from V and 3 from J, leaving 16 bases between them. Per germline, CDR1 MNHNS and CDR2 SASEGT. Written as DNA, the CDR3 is TGTGCCAGCTTTATGTCGACAGCTCACACTGAAGCTTTCTTT. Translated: CASFMSTAHTEAFF.

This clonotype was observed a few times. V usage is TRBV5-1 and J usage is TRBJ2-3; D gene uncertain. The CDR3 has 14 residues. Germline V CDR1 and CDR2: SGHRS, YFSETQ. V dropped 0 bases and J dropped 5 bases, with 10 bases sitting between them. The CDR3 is CASSLAEPEDTQYF. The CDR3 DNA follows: TGCGCCAGCAGCTTGGCGGAGCCCGAAGATACGCAGTATTTT. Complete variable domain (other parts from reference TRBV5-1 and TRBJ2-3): KAGVTQTPRYLIKTRGQQVTLSCSPISGHRSVSWYQQTPGQGLQFLFEYFSETQRNKGNFPGRFSGRQFSNSRSEMNVSTLELGDSALYLCASSLAEPEDTQYFGPGTRLTVL.

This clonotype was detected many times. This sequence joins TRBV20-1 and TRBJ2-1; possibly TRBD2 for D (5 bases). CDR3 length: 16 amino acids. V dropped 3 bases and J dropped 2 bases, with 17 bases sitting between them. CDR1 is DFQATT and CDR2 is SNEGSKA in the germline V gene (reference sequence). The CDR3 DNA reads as TGCAGTGCTAGGATAGCGAACCCTGGCCCCTACAATGAGCAGTTCTTC. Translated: CSARIANPGPYNEQFF.

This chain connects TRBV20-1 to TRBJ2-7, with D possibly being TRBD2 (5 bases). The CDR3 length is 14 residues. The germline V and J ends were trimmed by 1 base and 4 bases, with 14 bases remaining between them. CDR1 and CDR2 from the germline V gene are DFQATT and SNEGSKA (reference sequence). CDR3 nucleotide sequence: TGCAGTGCTAGAGCCCGGGAAGCGGAGTACGAGCAGTACTTC. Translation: CSARAREAEYEQYF.

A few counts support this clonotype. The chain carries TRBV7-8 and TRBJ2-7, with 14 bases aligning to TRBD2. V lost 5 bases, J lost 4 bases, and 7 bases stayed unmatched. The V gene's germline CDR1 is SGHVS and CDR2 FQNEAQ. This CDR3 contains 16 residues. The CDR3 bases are TGTGCCAGCAGCGAGGGACTAGCGGGGGCCGGGTACGAGCAGTACTTC. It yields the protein CASSEGLAGAGYEQYF.

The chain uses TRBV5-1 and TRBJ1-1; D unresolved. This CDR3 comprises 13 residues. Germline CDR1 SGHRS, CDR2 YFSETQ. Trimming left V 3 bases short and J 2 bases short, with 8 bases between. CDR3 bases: TGCGCCAGCAGCTGGCAGCGAAACACTGAAGCTTTCTTT. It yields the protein CASSWQRNTEAFF.

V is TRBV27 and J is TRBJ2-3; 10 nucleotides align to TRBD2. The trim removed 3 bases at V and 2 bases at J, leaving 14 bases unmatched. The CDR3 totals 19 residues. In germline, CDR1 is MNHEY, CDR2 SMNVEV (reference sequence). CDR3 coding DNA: TGTGCCAGCAGTTTCCTTGCTCTAGCGGGAGACGTAGCCACAGATACGCAGTATTTT. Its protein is CASSFLALAGDVATDTQYF.

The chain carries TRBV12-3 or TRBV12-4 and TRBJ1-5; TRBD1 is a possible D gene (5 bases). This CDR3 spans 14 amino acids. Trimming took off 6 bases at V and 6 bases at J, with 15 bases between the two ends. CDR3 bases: TGTGCCAGCAGCCCAACGGGACTTAGTCAGCCCCAGCATTTT. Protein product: CASSPTGLSQPQHF.

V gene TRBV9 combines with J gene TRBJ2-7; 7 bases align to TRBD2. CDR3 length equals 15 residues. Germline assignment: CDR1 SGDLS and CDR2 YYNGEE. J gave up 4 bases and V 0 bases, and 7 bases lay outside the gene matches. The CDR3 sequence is CASSVASSGVYEQYF. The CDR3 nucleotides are TGTGCCAGCAGCGTAGCCTCTAGCGGAGTTTACGAGCAGTACTTC.